Listed here are 25 T cell receptor beta chains from one sample, sequenced in a study of T cell repertoires in cytomegalovirus infection. TCRdb used MiXCR to reprocess the reads, holding one entry per CDR3 protein. There are 150,000 or so distinct CDR3 sequences in the sample; about 20% occur only once, and 9.5% to 13% lies in the top ten. Sequenced material: PBMCs. Every receptor here comes from a human donor in good health (CMV status not recorded). Some clones in this sample may be carry-over from other donors' samples.

The chain is built from TRBV7-9 and TRBJ2-3; 10 nucleotides line up with TRBD2. The V segment lost 4 bases and the J segment 9 bases; nucleotides outside the gene matches: 7. The CDR3 has 14 amino acids. Germline-derived CDR1 and CDR2 are SEHNR and FQNEAQ (reference sequence). The CDR3 loop is CASSSSGSRDTQYF. CDR3 in DNA: TGTGCCAGCAGCTCTAGCGGGAGCAGGGACACGCAGTATTTT.

This clonotype appeared many times. The chain has TRBV7-2 and TRBJ1-1; D might be TRBD1 (5 bases). The CDR3 is 14 residues long. Germline CDR1 is SGHTA and CDR2 is FQGNSA. Trimming took off 4 bases at V and 12 bases at J, with 21 bases between the two ends. CDR3 in amino acids: CASSWGRGRAESFF. CDR3 nucleotide sequence: TGTGCCAGCAGCTGGGGAAGGGGCAGGGCGGAGTCTTTCTTT.

This clonotype was observed a handful of times. The chain uses TRBV29-1 and TRBJ2-5, with D perhaps given as TRBD1 or TRBD2 (5 bases each). The V gene's germline CDR1 is SQVTM and CDR2 ANQGSEA. Trimming took off 6 bases at V and 1 base at J, with 12 bases between the two ends. CDR3 size: 13 residues. The CDR3 sequence is CSVPPGTQETQYF. CDR3 bases: TGCAGCGTCCCCCCGGGGACCCAAGAGACCCAGTACTTC.

The chain has TRBV5-1 and TRBJ2-3; weak D call: TRBD1 (5 bases). The CDR3 length is 17 residues. The ends were cut back, 1 base at V and 0 bases at J, with 15 bases in the middle. Per the germline V gene, CDR1 is SGHRS and CDR2 is YFSETQ. For the CDR3, the DNA is TGCGCCAGCAGCTTGTTGCAGGGCCCTGCTAGCACAGATACGCAGTATTTT. This gives the protein CASSLLQGPASTDTQYF.

This sequence joins TRBV7-3 and TRBJ2-3, with D uncertain. This CDR3 contains 14 residues. Trimming removed 2 bases from V and 2 bases from J, with 8 bases in between. Germline CDR1 and CDR2: SGHTA and FQGTGA. CDR3 region: CASSLPGYTDTQYF. CDR3 nucleotide sequence: TGTGCCAGCAGCTTACCCGGTTACACAGATACGCAGTATTTT.

This clonotype turned up a few times. The chain recombines TRBV19 with TRBJ1-1; TRBD1 aligns across 8 bases. Germline V gives CDR1 LNHDA, CDR2 SQIVND (reference sequence). This CDR3 comprises 15 residues. Trimming cost V 2 bases and J 4 bases; bases outside gene matches: 6. CDR3 in amino acids: CASSIIQGAGTEAFF. DNA for the CDR3: TGTGCCAGTAGTATAATTCAGGGGGCAGGCACTGAAGCTTTCTTT.

The genes are TRBV27 and TRBJ1-6; D might be TRBD1 (6 bases). Deletions cut 0 bases from V and 5 bases from J, with 14 bases between. This CDR3 has 17 amino acids. CDR1 and CDR2 (germline): MNHEY, SMNVEV (reference sequence). CDR3 amino acids: CASSLSTGAYDNSPLHF. The CDR3 DNA is TGTGCCAGCAGTTTATCGACGGGGGCGTACGATAATTCACCCCTCCACTTT.

In its sample, this clonotype was seen many times. The chain is built from TRBV7-2 and TRBJ1-1; D remains ambiguous. The CDR3 length is 15 residues. V was trimmed by 3 bases and J by 0 bases, leaving 11 bases between them. Germline values: CDR1 SGHTA, CDR2 FQGNSA. The CDR3 DNA reads as TGTGCCAGCAGCTTTGGTGGTAGCCTGAACACTGAAGCTTTCTTT. Translation gives CASSFGGSLNTEAFF.

In its sample, this clonotype was seen a few times. The chain carries TRBV11-2 and TRBJ2-3, with D tentatively TRBD2 (6 bases). There are 16 residues in the CDR3. V was cut by 1 base and J by 4 bases, with 15 bases left in between. CDR1 is SGHAT and CDR2 is FQNNGV in the germline V gene. CDR3 in amino acids: CASSLVRGVAADTQYF. CDR3 nucleotide sequence: TGTGCCAGCAGCTTAGTGAGGGGAGTAGCGGCAGATACGCAGTATTTT.

This clonotype was seen a few times. The chain links TRBV28 to TRBJ2-1, with a possible D match to TRBD2 (5 bases). Trimming cost V 2 bases and J 9 bases, with 8 bases left between them. The CDR3 is 12 residues long. The germline CDR1 and CDR2 sequences are MDHEN and SYDVKM. The CDR3: CASSLLAAEQFF. In DNA form, the CDR3 reads TGTGCCAGCAGTTTACTAGCAGCTGAGCAGTTCTTC.

This clonotype was observed many times. This chain connects TRBV7-2 to TRBJ2-2; possible D gene TRBD1, 5 bases. CDR3 size: 15 residues. Trimming pared 6 bases from V and 2 bases from J, leaving 13 bases between. The germline CDR1 and CDR2 sequences are SGHTA and FQGNSA. CDR3 in DNA: TGTGCCAGCAGTCCACAGGTTTCTAACACCGGGGAGCTGTTTTTT. This translates into CASSPQVSNTGELFF.

In this sample, this clonotype turned up many times. The chain couples TRBV7-2 to TRBJ2-1; TRBD2 matches at 8 bases. Per germline, CDR1 SGHTA and CDR2 FQGNSA. The ends lost 2 bases at V and 5 bases at J; junction bases unmatched: 8. This CDR3 is built from 16 residues. The CDR3 sequence is CASSLNPGLGNNEQFF. The CDR3 DNA is TGTGCCAGCAGCTTAAACCCGGGACTAGGCAACAATGAGCAGTTCTTC.

This clonotype showed up just a few times. The CDR3 region has the DNA TGTGCCACCCTACTGACTAGCGGGGGCACAGATACGCAGTATTTT. Amino acid sequence: CATLLTSGGTDTQYF. The chain employs TRBV6-6 and TRBJ2-3; 11 positions agree with TRBD2. The germline CDR1 and CDR2 sequences are MNHNY and SVGAGI (reference sequence). This CDR3 has 15 amino acids. Losses at the gene ends were 10 bases for V and 1 base for J; bases not matched to a gene: 7.

This clonotype was seen many times. V gene TRBV9 combines with J gene TRBJ1-6; no definite D call. With 3 bases removed from V and 7 bases from J, the gap between germline ends came to 8 bases. Germline assignment: CDR1 SGDLS and CDR2 YYNGEE. CDR3 length: 13 residues. The chain's CDR3 is CASSDGDNSPLHF. The CDR3 DNA sequence: TGTGCCAGCAGCGACGGAGACAATTCACCCCTCCACTTT.

Ten or more counts support this clonotype. In nucleotides, the CDR3 is TGTGCCAGCAGCTTAGCCGGGCTAGCGGGGGGGCTCTACGAGCAGTACTTC. Its protein is CASSLAGLAGGLYEQYF. The chain has TRBV7-2 and TRBJ2-7, with 12 bases lining up with TRBD2. From germline, CDR1 is SGHTA and CDR2 FQGNSA. This CDR3 has 17 amino acids. V was pared by 0 bases and J by 3 bases, with 6 bases of the junction left unmatched.

A few counts support this clonotype. This chain joins TRBV7-9 and TRBJ2-1; D is ambiguous. This CDR3 is built from 11 residues. Between the trimmed V and J ends, which lost 2 bases and 9 bases, there was a span of 5 bases. Germline V gene lookup returns CDR1 SEHNR and CDR2 FQNEAQ (reference sequence). This chain's CDR3 is CASSLSVEQFF. The CDR3 DNA reads TGTGCCAGCAGCTTATCCGTTGAGCAGTTCTTC.

This clonotype has a handful of counts. CDR3 in amino acids: CASSLETVTGAGEQFF. The CDR3 DNA sequence: TGTGCCAGCAGCTTAGAGACAGTCACAGGGGCAGGGGAGCAGTTCTTC. The chain joins TRBV7-9 to TRBJ2-1, with TRBD1 identical over 7 bases. The CDR3 has 16 residues. The V gene end was trimmed by 1 base and the J gene end by 10 bases; junction bases not matched to a gene: 13. Germline V gene sequence: CDR1 SEHNR, CDR2 FQNEAQ (reference sequence).

Details on this clonotype: This may stem from a read error, because a much larger clone lies one nucleotide away. V is TRBV6-8 and J is TRBJ2-3, with a tentative D call TRBD2 (6 bases). V lost 4 bases to trimming and J lost 5 bases, with 13 bases between them. The CDR3 is 14 residues long. The V gene's germline CDR1 is MNHGY and CDR2 SAAAGT. CDR3 sequence: CASSSSGWEDTQYF. Written as DNA, the CDR3 is TGTGCCAGCAGTTCCAGCGGGTGGGAAGATACGCAGTATTTT.

This sequence joins TRBV5-1 and TRBJ1-2; D is ambiguous. Germline CDR1 and CDR2: SGHRS and YFSETQ. The CDR3 spans 14 residues. V was cut by 0 bases and J by 8 bases, with 14 bases left in between. The CDR3 DNA sequence: TGCGCCAGCAGCTTGGCTCCGGCAGGAATGGGCTACACCTTC. Translated, it gives CASSLAPAGMGYTF. Complete variable domain (other parts from reference TRBV5-1 and TRBJ1-2): KAGVTQTPRYLIKTRGQQVTLSCSPISGHRSVSWYQQTPGQGLQFLFEYFSETQRNKGNFPGRFSGRQFSNSRSEMNVSTLELGDSALYLCASSLAPAGMGYTFGSGTRLTVV.

There are many counts of this clonotype. The V and J genes are TRBV7-8 and TRBJ2-5; D is possibly TRBD1 (6 bases). Germline V gives CDR1 SGHVS, CDR2 FQNEAQ. V lost 4 bases to trimming and J lost 0 bases, with 12 bases between them. The CDR3 contains 15 residues. The CDR3 here is CASSYYRQDQETQYF. The CDR3 nucleotides read TGTGCCAGCAGCTACTACCGACAGGACCAAGAGACCCAGTACTTC.

The chain has TRBV7-8 and TRBJ2-3; no definite D call. Trimming took off 1 base at V and 2 bases at J, with 7 bases between the two ends. Looked up from germline, CDR1 is SGHVS and CDR2 is FQNEAQ. The CDR3 runs 14 residues. CDR3 loop: CASSLVSFTDTQYF. CDR3 nucleotide sequence: TGTGCCAGCAGCTTAGTTAGCTTCACAGATACGCAGTATTTT.

This clonotype was recorded a few times. The chain links TRBV7-9 to TRBJ1-2; D gene ambiguous. CDR3 length: 13 amino acids. Looked up from germline, CDR1 is SEHNR and CDR2 is FQNEAQ (reference sequence). The V end lost 7 bases, the J end lost 2 bases, and 11 bases lay between the germline ends. This CDR3 is CASTETTNYGYTF. For the CDR3, the DNA is TGTGCCAGCACCGAGACTACCAACTATGGCTACACCTTC. The complete variable domain, with remaining parts taken from reference TRBV7-9 and TRBJ1-2, reads DTGVSQNPRHKITKRGQNVTFRCDPISEHNRLYWYRQTLGQGPEFLTYFQNEAQLEKSRLLSDRFSAERPKGSFSTLEIQRTEQGDSAMYLCASTETTNYGYTFGSGTRLTVV.

In its sample, this clonotype was seen many times. This chain connects TRBV15 to TRBJ2-1; maybe TRBD1 (5 bases). The length of the CDR3 is 14 residues. CDR1 and CDR2 from the germline V gene are LNHNV and YYDKDF (reference sequence). The V end lost 3 bases, the J end lost 9 bases, and 15 bases lay between the germline ends. CDR3 region: CATSREVGRTEQFF. The CDR3 DNA sequence: TGTGCCACCAGCAGGGAAGTGGGGCGGACTGAGCAGTTCTTC.

V usage is TRBV7-9 and J usage is TRBJ1-1; 9 positions agree with TRBD1. This CDR3 region has 15 residues. Per germline, CDR1 SEHNR and CDR2 FQNEAQ (reference sequence). Trimming at V came to 5 bases and at J to 5 bases, leaving 9 bases not matched to a gene. The CDR3 nucleotides are TGTGCCAGCAGCCTATTCGGGACAGGGAATACTGAAGCTTTCTTT. Translating it yields CASSLFGTGNTEAFF. The whole variable domain, filled in from reference TRBV7-9 and TRBJ1-1, reads DTGVSQNPRHKITKRGQNVTFRCDPISEHNRLYWYRQTLGQGPEFLTYFQNEAQLEKSRLLSDRFSAERPKGSFSTLEIQRTEQGDSAMYLCASSLFGTGNTEAFFGQGTRLTVV.

CDR3 sequence (DNA): TGTGCCAGCAGTCCCTCGGGACAGCACTATGGCTACACCTTC. The encoded protein is CASSPSGQHYGYTF. The chain recombines TRBV28 with TRBJ1-2; TRBD1 matches at 7 bases. The CDR3 totals 14 residues. J was trimmed by 3 bases and V by 5 bases; bases with no gene match: 6. Germline CDR1 reads MDHEN; CDR2 reads SYDVKM.